The source of this T cell receptor beta chain is a study of STAT5B mutations in CD4+ large granular lymphocyte leukemia. Across the whole study: Among healthy donors, a particular HLA allele went with more CDR3 'QG' motifs. Study results and caveats: No patients shared main leukemic clonotypes, though roughly 23% appeared at low frequency elsewhere.

Per the original data handling: A productive frequency of 2.59 x 10-5 was the lowest detectable. Method: immunoSEQ multiplex PCR; TCRdb's copy keeps in-frame clones and lacks some. Clone size and V and J calls were adopted from that table, with D and trimming inferred from the DNA. The sample has fewer than 40,000 clones, about 70% seen once; the top ten hold approximately 2.4%. Trimming took off 6 bases at V and 9 bases at J, with 15 bases between the two ends. CDR1 and CDR2 from the germline V gene are MNHNS and SASEGT. This CDR3 has 13 residues. For this clone: Its antigen is unidentified.

This clonotype was obtained from a human donor in good health. V gene TRBV6-1 combines with J gene TRBJ2-1; D is possibly TRBD1 (5 bases). Sequencing was performed on CD4+ T cells from blood buffy coats. CDR3 amino acids: CASSTQGFGEQFF. CDR3 nucleotide sequence: TGTGCCAGCAGCACCCAGGGATTTGGTGAGCAGTTCTTC.